Sequencing of this T cell receptor (beta chain) was carried out in a study of T cells in Graves' hyperthyroidism and ophthalmopathy. Turning to the study itself: Sampling of peripheral blood happened at initial diagnosis, prior to any treatment. Overall study findings and caveats: Blood also contained most expanded thyroid clonotypes above 0.001.

As regards this clonotype: The antigen is undetermined.

For the diagnoses, clinical symptoms, serum thyroxine and TRAb, thyroid ultrasound and orbital computed tomography were used. CDR1 is LGHDT, CDR2 YNNKEL, per germline (reference sequence). The CDR3 covers 13 residues. The V and J ends lost 1 base and 10 bases respectively, with 13 bases between them. Researchers amplified the TCR beta CDR3 regions from RNA transcripts. When the TCR CDR3 underwent first-round RT-PCR, the HTBI primer set was used. TCRdb itself ran the multiplex PCR reads through MiXCR, one entry per CDR3 protein. The sample lists 550,000 to 600,000 distinct CDR3 sequences, around 15% occurring once.

This sequence was found in a woman in her late teens or twenties with Graves' hyperthyroidism. The chain carries TRBV3-1 and TRBJ1-1; D is uncertain. The sequencing sample was made of blood. The CDR3 loop is CASSQAVAPRAFF. The CDR3 DNA reads as TGTGCCAGCAGCCAAGCAGTCGCCCCGCGAGCTTTCTTT.